One and the same sample provided the 4 T cell receptor beta chains below, sequenced in a study of monozygotic twins with inflammatory bowel disease. TCRdb re-called the 5' RACE reads and shows each CDR3 protein once, DNA omitted. This repertoire comprises about 350,000 distinct CDR3 sequences; its ten largest clones make up 2%. The specimen was blood. These receptors were taken from a human donor with ulcerative colitis or Crohn's disease, or a healthy co-twin of an affected twin (not recorded which).

The gene calls are TRBV28 and TRBJ2-4; with no DNA, the TCRdb D assignment of TRBD1 cannot be verified. Germline lookup yields CDR1 MDHEN and CDR2 SYDVKM. The CDR3 loop spans 15 amino acids. CDR3 amino acids: CASSPPGAGGGIQYF.

This chain connects TRBV5-4 to TRBJ2-3; the D gene TCRdb calls, TRBD2, cannot be checked with no DNA. The CDR3 consists of 16 residues. CDR1 and CDR2 from the germline V gene are SGHNT and YYREEE (reference sequence). The CDR3 region is CASSFGAGGPVDTQYF.

The genes are TRBV11-1 and TRBJ2-3; TCRdb gives TRBD2 as the D gene, but with no DNA this cannot be confirmed. The CDR3 spans 19 residues. Germline V CDR1 and CDR2: SGHAT, FQDESV (reference sequence). The CDR3 region is CASSPLPRGLEKNTDTQYF.

This rearrangement joins TRBV12-3 or TRBV12-4 to TRBJ2-7; TCRdb proposes TRBD1, but this gene call is untestable without DNA. The CDR3 runs to 15 residues. The CDR3 is CASRLGRDTSYEQYF.